This T cell receptor beta chain was found in a study of shared clonotypes between healthy human individuals. Study in general: CD8 memory received one plate per donor, CD8 naive two, CD4 memory three and CD4 naive three.

Germline V CDR1 and CDR2: SEHNR, FQNEAQ (reference sequence). The ends were cut back, 6 bases at V and 2 bases at J, with 17 bases in the middle. This CDR3 is 16 amino acids long. Generated by immunoSEQ multiplex PCR, the TCRdb table keeps only in-frame clones and is missing some. The repertoire holds fewer than 1.6 million clones, with 98% as singletons. The gene calls are TRBV7-9 and TRBJ1-5; D not certain. The source material was naive CD4+ T cells sorted from blood. Subset meaning: CD45RA+ positively selected. The sequence was collected from a man between 25 and 39 years old in good health. CDR3 sequence: CASRQTGDGGNQPQHF. The CDR3 DNA follows: TGTGCCAGCAGGCAAACCGGGGATGGAGGCAATCAGCCCCAGCATTTT.